This record looks at one T cell receptor (beta chain) sequence and its context. Its binding antigen is unknown. Per-nucleotide qualities are absent, and no much larger clonotype sits a single base away. V lost 6 bases and J lost 6 bases; the stretch between them is 18 bases long. The germline V gene encodes CDR1 SGHNT and CDR2 YYREEE (reference sequence). The CDR3 starts with the cysteine, ends with the phenylalanine, and has 14 residues. Here the CDR3 DNA is all that survives: 42 bases in frame from base 1. The sample belongs to a study of T cell responses to AZD1222 COVID-19 vaccine (dated by TCRdb to the early 2020s). Context from the whole study: AZD1222 recipients given second doses at about 4 weeks or at about 12 weeks were pooled, since spike-specific TCR depth and breadth were not found to differ between the two schedules. TCR sequencing was performed for fewer than 250 trial participants, of whom about 200 were given two doses of AZD1222 and about 25 were given two doses of MenACWY control vaccine. Enrollment into the trials was organized by age into subgroups of 18-55, 56-69 and 70-plus years, and those subgroups contained roughly 150, 30 and 60 TCR-sequenced participants, respectively. Study-wide findings and limitations: Vaccine-associated CD4 TCRs spanned the whole spike protein, with dominant responses in regions 160-218 and 743-854. The 56-69-year group was small, and its depth increase did not reach significance, likely because of low power. Spike-specific TCR breadth and depth rose significantly after two AZD1222 doses compared with day 0 and with MenACWY recipients. Conclusions about previously exposed vaccinees are limited, since just five to seven AZD1222 recipients were seropositive for SARS-CoV-2 at baseline. Participants were mostly white British and included more females than males, and it was suggested by the authors that clonal diversity may have been underestimated. Because no day 14 peak-response samples were available, repertoires were characterized only after the peak T cell response. Reportedly, close to half of the unique spike-specific TCRs recognized epitopes lying outside the regions that are mutated in the B.1.351 and B.1.1.7 variants.

The CDR3 regions of human TCRbeta chains were analyzed by immunosequencing. Per the original workflow: TCRs in the repertoires were matched against a reference library of SARS-CoV-2-specific TCRs that had been generated with the MIRA antigen-specificity platform. Breadth was defined as the fraction of unique TCRs that were SARS-CoV-2-associated, and depth was defined as the fraction of total T cells that were SARS-CoV-2-associated. Using the MIRA data, each spike-specific TCR was mapped to the spike region that the TCR reacts to and placed in a CD4 or CD8 class. Log10-transformed breadth and depth values were compared by one-way ANOVA with Sidak's multiple comparisons tests. Imported from immuneACCESS, the table was reduced by TCRdb to in-frame sequences with V and J called. These copies leave out some clones; in studies compared against another copy, an unresolved V gene accounts for under half, and the cause of the remainder is not known. V, J and clone size are taken as reported in that table, and D and trimming were inferred from the DNA itself. Within this sample are approximately 90,000 clones, with approximately 89% of them counted one time only. The top ten constitute 2% to 2.5% of the sample.

This sample's time point label indicates: baseline before first vaccination. The vaccinee samples were drawn from two UK trials, COV001 and COV002, one of which was a single-blind randomized controlled phase 2/3 trial testing AZD1222 (ChAdOx1 nCoV-19) in healthy adults. For TCRbeta chain sequencing, PBMC samples from trial participants were taken at day 0 and at day 28 after the second dose. The rearranged chain carries TRBV5-4 and TRBJ1-1, with TRBD1 as a weak D call on 5 bases. This TCR came from an adult in good health. The specimen was peripheral blood, collected on day 0 of AZD1222 vaccination. The CDR3 protein: CASTNRGGSAEAFF. The base sequence is TGTGCCAGCACCAACCGGGGGGGGAGCGCTGAAGCTTTCTTT. Supplemented by the reference TRBV5-4 and TRBJ1-1 proteins around the CDR3, the complete variable domain is ETGVTQSPTHLIKTRGQQVTLRCSSQSGHNTVSWYQQALGQGPQFIFQYYREEENGRGNFPPRFSGLQFPNYSSELNVNALELDDSALYLCASTNRGGSAEAFFGQGTRLTVV.